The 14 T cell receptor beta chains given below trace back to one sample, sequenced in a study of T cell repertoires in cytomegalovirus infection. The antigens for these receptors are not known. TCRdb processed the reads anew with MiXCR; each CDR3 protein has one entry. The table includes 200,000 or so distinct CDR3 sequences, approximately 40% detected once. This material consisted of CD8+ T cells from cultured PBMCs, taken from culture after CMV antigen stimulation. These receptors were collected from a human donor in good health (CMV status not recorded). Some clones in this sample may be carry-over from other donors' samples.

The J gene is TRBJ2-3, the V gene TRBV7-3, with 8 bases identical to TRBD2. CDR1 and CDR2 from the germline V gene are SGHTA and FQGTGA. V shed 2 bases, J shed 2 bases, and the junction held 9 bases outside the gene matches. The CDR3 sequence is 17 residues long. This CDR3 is CASSLGPLAGFTDTQYF. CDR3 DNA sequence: TGTGCCAGCAGCTTAGGGCCGCTAGCGGGCTTCACAGATACGCAGTATTTT.

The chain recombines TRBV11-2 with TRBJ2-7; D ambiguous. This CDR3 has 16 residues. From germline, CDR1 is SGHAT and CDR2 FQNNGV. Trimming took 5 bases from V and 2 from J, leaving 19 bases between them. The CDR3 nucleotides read TGTGCCAGCAGCCAAAACGCGGTGGGCAGAGCCTACGAGCAGTACTTC. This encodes CASSQNAVGRAYEQYF.

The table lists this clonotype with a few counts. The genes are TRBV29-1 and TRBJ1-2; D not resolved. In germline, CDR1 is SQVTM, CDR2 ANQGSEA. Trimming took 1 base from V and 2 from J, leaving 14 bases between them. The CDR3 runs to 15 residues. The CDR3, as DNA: TGCAGCGTTGAAGGGCTCCGGGGTTGGAACTATGGCTACACCTTC. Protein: CSVEGLRGWNYGYTF.

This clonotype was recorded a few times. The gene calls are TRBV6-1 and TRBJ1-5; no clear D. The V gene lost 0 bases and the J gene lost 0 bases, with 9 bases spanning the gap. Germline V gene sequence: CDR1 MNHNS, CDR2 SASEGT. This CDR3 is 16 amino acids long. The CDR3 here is CASSEANGYSNQPQHF. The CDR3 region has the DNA TGTGCCAGCAGTGAAGCAAACGGGTATAGCAATCAGCCCCAGCATTTT.

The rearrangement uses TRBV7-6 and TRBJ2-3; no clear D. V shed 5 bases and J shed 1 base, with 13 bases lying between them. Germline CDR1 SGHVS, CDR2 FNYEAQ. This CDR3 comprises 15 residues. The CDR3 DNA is TGTGCCAGCAGCGCCCAGCGTTCTCGCACAGATACGCAGTATTTT. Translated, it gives CASSAQRSRTDTQYF.

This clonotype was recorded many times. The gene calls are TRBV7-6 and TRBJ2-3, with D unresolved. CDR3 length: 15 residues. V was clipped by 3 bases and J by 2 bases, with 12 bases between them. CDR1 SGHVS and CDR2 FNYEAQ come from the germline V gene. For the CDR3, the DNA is TGTGCCAGCAGCTTTGAAGTGGTAGACACAGATACGCAGTATTTT. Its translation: CASSFEVVDTDTQYF.

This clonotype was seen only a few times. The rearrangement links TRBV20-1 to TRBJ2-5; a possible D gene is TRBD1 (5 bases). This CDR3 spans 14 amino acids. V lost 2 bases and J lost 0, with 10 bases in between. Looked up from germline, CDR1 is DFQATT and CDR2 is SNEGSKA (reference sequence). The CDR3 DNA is TGCAGTGCTAGATTCGGACAAAACCAAGAGACCCAGTACTTC. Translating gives CSARFGQNQETQYF.

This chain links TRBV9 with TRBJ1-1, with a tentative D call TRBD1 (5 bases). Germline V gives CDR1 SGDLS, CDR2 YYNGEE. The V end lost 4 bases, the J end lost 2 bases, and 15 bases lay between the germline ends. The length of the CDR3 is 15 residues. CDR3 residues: CASSLPSQGNTEAFF. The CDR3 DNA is TGTGCCAGCAGCTTACCGTCGCAGGGAAACACTGAAGCTTTCTTT.

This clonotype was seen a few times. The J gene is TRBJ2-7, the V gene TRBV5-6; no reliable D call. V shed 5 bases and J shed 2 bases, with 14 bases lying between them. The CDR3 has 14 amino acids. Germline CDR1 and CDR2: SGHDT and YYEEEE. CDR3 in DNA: TGTGCCAGCAGTTCTCTCCTTAGTCCCTACGAGCAGTACTTC. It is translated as CASSSLLSPYEQYF.

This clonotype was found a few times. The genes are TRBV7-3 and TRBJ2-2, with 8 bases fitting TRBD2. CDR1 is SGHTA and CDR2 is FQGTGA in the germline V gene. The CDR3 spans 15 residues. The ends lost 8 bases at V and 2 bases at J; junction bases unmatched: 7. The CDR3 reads CASYPGLVNTGELFF. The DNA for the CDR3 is TGTGCCAGCTACCCGGGACTAGTCAACACCGGGGAGCTGTTTTTT.

CDR3 nucleotides: TGCAGCGTCGCCACAGGGGGCGCGGTTAACATTCAGTACTTC. Translating gives CSVATGGAVNIQYF. The rearrangement uses TRBV29-1 and TRBJ2-4; TRBD1 aligns across 9 bases. This CDR3 is 14 amino acids long. The junction had 10 bases not matched to a gene; V was cut back by 6 bases and J by 7 bases. Looked up from germline, CDR1 is SQVTM and CDR2 is ANQGSEA.

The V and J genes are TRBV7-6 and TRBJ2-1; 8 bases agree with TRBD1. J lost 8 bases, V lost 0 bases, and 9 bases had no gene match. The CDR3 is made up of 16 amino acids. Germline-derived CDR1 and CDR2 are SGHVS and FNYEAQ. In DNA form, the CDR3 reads TGTGCCAGCAGCTTAGCTTGGGCAGGGGGCCGCGATGAGCAGTTCTTC. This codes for CASSLAWAGGRDEQFF.

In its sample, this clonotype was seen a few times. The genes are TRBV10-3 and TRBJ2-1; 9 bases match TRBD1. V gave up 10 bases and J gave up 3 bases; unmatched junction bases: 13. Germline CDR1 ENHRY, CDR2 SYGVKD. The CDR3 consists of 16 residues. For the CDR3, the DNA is TGTGCCACCAATCCCTTCGGACAGGGGATCTACAATGAGCAGTTCTTC. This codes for CATNPFGQGIYNEQFF.

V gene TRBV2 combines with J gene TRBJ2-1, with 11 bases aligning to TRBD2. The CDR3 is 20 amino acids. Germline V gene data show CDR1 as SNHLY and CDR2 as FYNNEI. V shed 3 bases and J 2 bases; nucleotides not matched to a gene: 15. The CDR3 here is CASSDRGPSGGSHAYNEQFF. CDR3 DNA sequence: TGTGCCAGCAGTGATCGAGGGCCTAGCGGGGGGTCCCACGCCTACAATGAGCAGTTCTTC.